Listed below are T cell receptor beta chains from one sample, sequenced in a study of blood T cell repertoires in COVID-19. Using immunoSEQ multiplex PCR, the repertoire was profiled, and TCRdb retains in-frame clones only, with some absent. The sample includes 47,000 or so clones, 65% to 90% of them seen just once. The sample taken for sequencing was peripheral blood. The origin of the receptors is a woman aged 60-75 years with acute or convalescent COVID-19. CDR3s include the opening cysteine and the closing phenylalanine or tryptophan. Each record gives: V gene, J gene, clone size, D gene, CDR3 DNA, CDR3 protein. The D gene is left open where the match is weak. Clone size is not always given. Where it is, it says once, few, many or a class for expanded clones.

>TRBV19|TRBJ1-1|.|.
TGTGCCAGTAGTGCATCGGGATCCCACACTGAAGCTTTCTTT
CASSASGSHTEAFF
>TRBV2|TRBJ2-4|.|TRBD1
TGTGCCAGCAGCGGCATGGGACAGAACATTCAGTACTTC
CASSGMGQNIQYF
>TRBV9|TRBJ2-1|.|.
TGTGCCAGCAGCACTACTAGTAGGGTATCCTACAATGAGCAGTTCTTC
CASSTTSRVSYNEQFF
>TRBV19|TRBJ2-3|.|.
TGTGCCAGTAGTATAGTTGGAGGGGGCGGAATAGGCACAGATACGCAGTATTTT
CASSIVGGGGIGTDTQYF
>TRBV28|TRBJ2-3|.|TRBD2
TGTGCCAGCAGTTTGGCTAGCGGGGCGCAAGATACGCAGTATTTT
CASSLASGAQDTQYF
>TRBV3-1/TRBV3-2|TRBJ2-7|.|TRBD2
TGTGCCAGCAGCCCTACAGCTAGCGGGTCCGAGCAGTACTTC
CASSPTASGSEQYF
>TRBV6-6|TRBJ1-1|few|.
TGTGCCAGCAGTTACTTAGGAGCATTAATGAACACTGAAGCTTTCTTT
CASSYLGALMNTEAFF
>TRBV10-3|TRBJ1-6|.|TRBD1
TGTGCCATCAGTGTTTCTTCGGGACAGGGAAATTCACCCCTCCACTTT
CAISVSSGQGNSPLHF
>TRBV2|TRBJ2-1|.|TRBD2
TGTGCCAGCACCGAGAGAGCGGGAGAGGGTAACAATGAGCAGTTCTTC
CASTERAGEGNNEQFF
>TRBV30|TRBJ2-5|.|TRBD2
TGTGCCAGTAGCGGGGGGTATTCGGAGACCCAGTACTTC
CASSGGYSETQYF
>TRBV2|TRBJ2-2|once|.
TGTGCCAGCAGATTACTAGCTACCACCGGGGAGCTGTTTTTT
CASRLLATTGELFF
>TRBV28|TRBJ1-6|.|.
TGTGCCAGCAGTTTTTCGTCTGCGGGTTGGAATTCACCCCTCCACTTT
CASSFSSAGWNSPLHF
>TRBV2|TRBJ2-7|.|.
TGTGCCAGCAGCCCTTCATCCACCGCAGAGGACTACGAGCAGTACTTC
CASSPSSTAEDYEQYF
>TRBV6-1|TRBJ2-1|.|TRBD2
TGTGCCAGCAGTGAACGGGTGGGACTAGCATACAATGAGCAGTTCTTC
CASSERVGLAYNEQFF
>TRBV15|TRBJ2-7|.|.
TGTGCCACCAGCAGAGATAGCAGGGCCTACGAGCAGTACTTC
CATSRDSRAYEQYF
>TRBV28|TRBJ1-2|once|.
TGTGCCAGCAGACCCCGCGGGACGGGGGTTAGTGGCTACACCTTC
CASRPRGTGVSGYTF
>TRBV7-3|TRBJ2-3|.|.
TGTGCCAGCAGCTCACTCACCCGGGGCACAGATACGCAGTATTTT
CASSSLTRGTDTQYF
>TRBV11-1|TRBJ2-3|.|TRBD2
TGTGCCAGCAGCTTAGCCGGACTAGAGGCAGATACGCAGTATTTT
CASSLAGLEADTQYF
>TRBV27|TRBJ2-5|.|TRBD1
TGTGCCAGCAGCTCGGGACAGGGGTCCTTAGAGACCCAGTACTTC
CASSSGQGSLETQYF
>TRBV24-1|TRBJ2-1|.|TRBD1
TGTGCCACCAAAAAACAGACAGGGATGGGCTCCTACAATGAGCAGTTCTTC
CATKKQTGMGSYNEQFF
>TRBV19|TRBJ2-3|.|TRBD2
TGTGCCAGTAGTAACGGACTAGCGGGGGGGGCAGATACGCAGTATTTT
CASSNGLAGGADTQYF
>TRBV19|TRBJ1-2|few|TRBD1
TGTGCCAGTAGTCCCAGACGGACAGGGGTCGGCTACACCTTC
CASSPRRTGVGYTF